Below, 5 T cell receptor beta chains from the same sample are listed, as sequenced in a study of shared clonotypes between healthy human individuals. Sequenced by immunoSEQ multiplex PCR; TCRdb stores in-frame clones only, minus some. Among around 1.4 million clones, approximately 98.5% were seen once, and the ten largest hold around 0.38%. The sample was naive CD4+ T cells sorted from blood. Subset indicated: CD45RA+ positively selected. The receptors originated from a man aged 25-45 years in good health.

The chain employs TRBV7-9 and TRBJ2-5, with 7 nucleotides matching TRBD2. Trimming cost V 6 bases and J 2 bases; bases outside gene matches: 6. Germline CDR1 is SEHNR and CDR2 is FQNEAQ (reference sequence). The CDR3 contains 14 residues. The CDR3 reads CASRLSGGQETQYF. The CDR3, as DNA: TGTGCCAGCAGGCTATCGGGGGGACAAGAGACCCAGTACTTC.

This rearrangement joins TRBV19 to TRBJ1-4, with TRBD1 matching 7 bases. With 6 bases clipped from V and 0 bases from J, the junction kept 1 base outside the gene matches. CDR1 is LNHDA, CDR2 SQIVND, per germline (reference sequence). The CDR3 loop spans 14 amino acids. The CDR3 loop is CASRGQPTNEKLFF. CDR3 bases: TGTGCCAGTAGGGGACAGCCAACTAATGAAAAACTGTTTTTT.

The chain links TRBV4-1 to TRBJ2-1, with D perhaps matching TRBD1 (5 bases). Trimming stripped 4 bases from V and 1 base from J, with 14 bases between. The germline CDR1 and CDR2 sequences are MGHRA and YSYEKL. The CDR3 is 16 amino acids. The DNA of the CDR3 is TGCGCCAGCAGCCTCCTGAGGCAGGGTTCCTACAATGAGCAGTTCTTC. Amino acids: CASSLLRQGSYNEQFF.

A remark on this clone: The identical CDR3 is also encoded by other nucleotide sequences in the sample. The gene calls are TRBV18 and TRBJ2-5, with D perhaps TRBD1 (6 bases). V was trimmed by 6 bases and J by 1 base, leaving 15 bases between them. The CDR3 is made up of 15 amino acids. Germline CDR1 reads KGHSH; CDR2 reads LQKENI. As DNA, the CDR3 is TGTGCCAGCTCCCTAAAACAGGGTGGCCAAGAGACCCAGTACTTC. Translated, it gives CASSLKQGGQETQYF.

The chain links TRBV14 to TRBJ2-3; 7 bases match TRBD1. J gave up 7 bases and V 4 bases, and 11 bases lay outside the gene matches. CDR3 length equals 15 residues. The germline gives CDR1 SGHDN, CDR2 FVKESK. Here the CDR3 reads CASSRGSQGYHTQYF. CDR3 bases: TGTGCCAGCAGCCGAGGATCACAGGGGTACCATACGCAGTATTTT.